The present entry profiles one T cell receptor beta chain with its context. Its target antigen remains unknown. The sample holds no much larger clone one base away, and base qualities are not on file. This sample was taken from a study of T cell responses to AZD1222 COVID-19 vaccine (dated by TCRdb to the early 2020s). Some background on the complete study: A total of over 230 trial participants underwent TCR sequencing, of whom some 210 received two doses of AZD1222 and about 25 received two doses of the MenACWY control vaccine. Trial participants were enrolled by age into subgroups of 18-55, 56-69 and 70-plus years, and around 150, 28 and 57 TCR-sequenced participants, respectively, were included in these subgroups. What the research found in general, with its limitations: No day 14 peak-response samples were available, so repertoires were characterized only after the peak T cell response. Conclusions about previously exposed vaccinees were limited because only six or seven AZD1222 recipients were SARS-CoV-2 seropositive at baseline. Nearly half of unique spike-specific TCRs reportedly recognized epitopes outside regions mutated in the B.1.351 and B.1.1.7 variants. After two AZD1222 doses, both the breadth and the depth of spike-specific TCRs were significantly higher than at day 0 and than in MenACWY recipients. The whole spike protein was spanned by vaccine-associated CD4 TCRs, and dominant responses were seen in regions 160-218 and 743-854. Most participants were white British and females outnumbered males, and the authors suggested that clonal diversity may have been underestimated. In the small 56-69-year group, the increase in depth fell short of significance, most likely because of low power.

The CDR3 regions of human TCRbeta chains were analyzed by immunosequencing. On the authors' methods: TCRs in the repertoires were matched against a reference library of SARS-CoV-2-specific TCRs that had been generated with the MIRA antigen-specificity platform. Breadth was defined as the fraction of unique TCRs that were SARS-CoV-2-associated, and depth was defined as the fraction of total T cells that were SARS-CoV-2-associated. Using the MIRA data, each spike-specific TCR was assigned both to the spike region to which the TCR was reactive and to a CD4 or CD8 class. Log10-transformed breadth and depth values were compared by one-way ANOVA with Sidak's multiple comparisons tests. What TCRdb holds here is the immuneACCESS table cut down to in-frame rearrangements. Part of the clones is not present; checked against another copy, under half of the missing clones reflect an unresolved V gene, and the others are unexplained. V, J and clone size are taken as reported in that table, and D and trimming were inferred from the DNA itself. In all, the sample holds 95,000 to 100,000 clones, and less than 85% of those were seen once. The biggest ten clones account for 11% to 15% of the sample.

The time point label, as the study defines it: about 28 days (+/-7) after the second vaccine dose. Because spike-specific TCR depth and breadth did not differ between the two schedules, AZD1222 recipients who got a second dose at roughly 4 weeks were pooled with those who got a second dose at roughly 12 weeks. Vaccinee samples were obtained from the UK trials COV001 and COV002, which included a single-blind randomized controlled phase 2/3 trial of AZD1222 (ChAdOx1 nCoV-19) in healthy adults. For TCRbeta chain sequencing, PBMC samples from trial participants were taken at day 0 and at day 28 after the second dose. The TCR was taken from an adult who received the AZD1222 COVID-19 vaccine. The specimen comprised peripheral blood, sampled 28 days after the second AZD1222 dose.

The CDR3 region reads CASSPPDRPKTEAFF. The sequenced DNA: TGTGCCAGCAGCCCACCGGACAGGCCGAAAACTGAAGCTTTCTTT. The rearranged chain carries TRBV5-4 and TRBJ1-1; the junction holds 7 bases that match TRBD1. At the junction V is shortened by 4 bases and J by 5 bases; bases outside the gene matches: 11. CDR1 SGHNT and CDR2 YYREEE were looked up in the germline V gene (reference sequence). From the cysteine through the phenylalanine, the CDR3 covers 15 amino acids. Just the 45-base CDR3 DNA is kept, in frame starting at base 1.